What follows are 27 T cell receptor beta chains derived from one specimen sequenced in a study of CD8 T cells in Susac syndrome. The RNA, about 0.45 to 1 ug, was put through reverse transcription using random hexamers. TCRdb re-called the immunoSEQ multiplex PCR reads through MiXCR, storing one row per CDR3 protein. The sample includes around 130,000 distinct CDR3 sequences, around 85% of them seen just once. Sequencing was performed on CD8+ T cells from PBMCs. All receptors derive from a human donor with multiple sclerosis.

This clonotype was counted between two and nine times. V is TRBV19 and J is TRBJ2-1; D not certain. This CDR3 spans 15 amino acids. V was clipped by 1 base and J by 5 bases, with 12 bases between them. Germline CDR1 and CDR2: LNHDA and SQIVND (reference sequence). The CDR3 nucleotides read TGTGCCAGTAGTATAGTCTACTTTGGGGACAATGAGCAGTTCTTC. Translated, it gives CASSIVYFGDNEQFF.

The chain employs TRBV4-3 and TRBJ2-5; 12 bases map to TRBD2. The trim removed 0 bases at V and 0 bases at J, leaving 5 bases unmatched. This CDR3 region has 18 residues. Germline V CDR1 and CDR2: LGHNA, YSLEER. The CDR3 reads CASSQDLAGGEYQETQYF. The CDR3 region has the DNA TGCGCCAGCAGCCAAGATCTAGCGGGAGGGGAGTACCAAGAGACCCAGTACTTC.

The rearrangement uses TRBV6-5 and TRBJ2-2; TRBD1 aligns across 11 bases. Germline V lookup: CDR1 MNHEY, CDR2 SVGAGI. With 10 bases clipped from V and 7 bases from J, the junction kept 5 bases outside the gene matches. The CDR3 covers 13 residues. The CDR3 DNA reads TGTGCCACCCTGGGACAGGGGGTCGGGGAGCTGTTTTTT. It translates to CATLGQGVGELFF.

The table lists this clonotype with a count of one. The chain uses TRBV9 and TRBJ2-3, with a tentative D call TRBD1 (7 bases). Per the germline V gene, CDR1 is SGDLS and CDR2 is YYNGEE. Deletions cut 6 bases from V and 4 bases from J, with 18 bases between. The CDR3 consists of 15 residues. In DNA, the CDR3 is TGTGCCAGCACCCCCAGGGGGGTAGCGGCAGATACGCAGTATTTT. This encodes CASTPRGVAADTQYF.

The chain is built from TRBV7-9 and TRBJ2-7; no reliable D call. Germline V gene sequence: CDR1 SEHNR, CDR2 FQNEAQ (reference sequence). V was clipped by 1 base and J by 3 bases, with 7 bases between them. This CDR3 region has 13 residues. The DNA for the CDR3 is TGTGCCAGCAGCTTAGAAAGTAGCTACGAGCAGTACTTC. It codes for CASSLESSYEQYF.

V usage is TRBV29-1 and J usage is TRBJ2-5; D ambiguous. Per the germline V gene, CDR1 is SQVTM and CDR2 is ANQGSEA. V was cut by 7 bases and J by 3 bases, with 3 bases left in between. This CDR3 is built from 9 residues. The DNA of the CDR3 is TGCAGCGCAGAAGAGACCCAGTACTTC. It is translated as CSAEETQYF. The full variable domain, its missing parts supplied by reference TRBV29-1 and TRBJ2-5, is SAVISQKPSRDICQRGTSLTIQCQVDSQVTMMFWYRQQPGQSLTLIATANQGSEATYESGFVIDKFPISRPNLTFSTLTVSNMSPEDSSIYLCSAEETQYFGPGTRLLVL.

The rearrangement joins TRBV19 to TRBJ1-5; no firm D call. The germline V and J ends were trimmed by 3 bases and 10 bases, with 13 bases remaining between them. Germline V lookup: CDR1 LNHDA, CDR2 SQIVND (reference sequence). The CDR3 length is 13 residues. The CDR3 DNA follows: TGTGCCAGTAGTATTAAGGGTCTCCAACCCCAGCATTTT. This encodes CASSIKGLQPQHF.

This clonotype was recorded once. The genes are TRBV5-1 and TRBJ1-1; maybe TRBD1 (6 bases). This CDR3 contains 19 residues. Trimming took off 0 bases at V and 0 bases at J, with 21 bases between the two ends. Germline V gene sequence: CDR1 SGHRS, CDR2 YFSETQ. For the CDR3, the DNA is TGCGCCAGCAGCTTGGCCTCCGGTTCGCCCAGGGGAATGAACACTGAAGCTTTCTTT. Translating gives CASSLASGSPRGMNTEAFF.

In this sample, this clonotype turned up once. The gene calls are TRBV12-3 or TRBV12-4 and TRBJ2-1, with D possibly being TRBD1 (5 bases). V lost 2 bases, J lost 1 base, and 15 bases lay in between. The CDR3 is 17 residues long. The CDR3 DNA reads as TGTGCCAGCAGTTTAAGTACCTCAGGGAATTCCTACAATGAGCAGTTCTTC. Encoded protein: CASSLSTSGNSYNEQFF.

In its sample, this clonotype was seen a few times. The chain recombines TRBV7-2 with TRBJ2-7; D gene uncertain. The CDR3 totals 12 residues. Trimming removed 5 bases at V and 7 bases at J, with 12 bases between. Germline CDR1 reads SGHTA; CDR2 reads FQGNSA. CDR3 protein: CASSQTGPEQYF. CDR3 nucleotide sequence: TGTGCCAGCAGCCAGACTGGTCCTGAGCAGTACTTC.

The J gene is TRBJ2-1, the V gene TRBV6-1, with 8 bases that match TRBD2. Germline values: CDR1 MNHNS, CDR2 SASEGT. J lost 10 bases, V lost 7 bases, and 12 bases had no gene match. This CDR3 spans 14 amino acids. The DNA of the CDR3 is TGTGCCAGCAACACGATCGGGACTAGTAGAGAGCAGTTCTTC. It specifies CASNTIGTSREQFF.

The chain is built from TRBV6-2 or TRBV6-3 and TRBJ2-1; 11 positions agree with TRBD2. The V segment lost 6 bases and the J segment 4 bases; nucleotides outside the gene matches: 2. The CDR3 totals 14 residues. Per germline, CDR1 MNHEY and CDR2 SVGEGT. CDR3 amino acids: CASRTSGVYNEQFF. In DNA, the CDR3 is TGTGCCAGCAGGACTAGCGGGGTATACAATGAGCAGTTCTTC.

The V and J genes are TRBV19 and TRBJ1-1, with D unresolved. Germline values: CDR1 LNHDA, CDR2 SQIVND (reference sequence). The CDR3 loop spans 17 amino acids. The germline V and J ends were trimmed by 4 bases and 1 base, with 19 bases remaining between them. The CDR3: CASSTQELSWQNTEAFF. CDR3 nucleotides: TGTGCCAGTAGTACCCAGGAGCTGAGTTGGCAGAACACTGAAGCTTTCTTT. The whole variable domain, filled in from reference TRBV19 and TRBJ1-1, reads DGGITQSPKYLFRKEGQNVTLSCEQNLNHDAMYWYRQDPGQGLRLIYYSQIVNDFQKGDIAEGYSVSREKKESFPLTVTSAQKNPTAFYLCASSTQELSWQNTEAFFGQGTRLTVV.

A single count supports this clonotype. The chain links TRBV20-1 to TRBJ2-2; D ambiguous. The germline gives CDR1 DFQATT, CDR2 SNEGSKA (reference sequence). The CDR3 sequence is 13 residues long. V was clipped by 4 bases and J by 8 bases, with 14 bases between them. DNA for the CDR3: TGCAGTGCTAAGGGCGGAGTGGATGGGGAGCTGTTTTTT. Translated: CSAKGGVDGELFF.

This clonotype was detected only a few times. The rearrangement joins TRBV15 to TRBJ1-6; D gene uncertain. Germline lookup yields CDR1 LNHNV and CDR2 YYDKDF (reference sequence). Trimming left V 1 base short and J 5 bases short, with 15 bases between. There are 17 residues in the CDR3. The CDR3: CATSRGQQHPNNSPLHF. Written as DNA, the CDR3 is TGTGCCACCAGCAGAGGGCAGCAACACCCCAATAATTCACCCCTCCACTTT.

The CDR3 DNA reads TGTGCCAGCAGTCCCGGACTCGGCTCCTACAATGAGCAGTTCTTC. Its protein is CASSPGLGSYNEQFF. The chain combines TRBV27 with TRBJ2-1, with TRBD2 as a possible D gene (5 bases). The germline V gene has CDR1 MNHEY and CDR2 SMNVEV (reference sequence). Trimming removed 5 bases at V and 0 bases at J, with 11 bases between. The CDR3 covers 15 residues.

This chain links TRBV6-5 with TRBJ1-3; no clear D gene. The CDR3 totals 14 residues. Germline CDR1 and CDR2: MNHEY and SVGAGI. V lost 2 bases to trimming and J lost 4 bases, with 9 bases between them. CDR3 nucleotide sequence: TGTGCCAGCAGTTACCTTCCGTTGGGAAACACCATATATTTT. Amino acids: CASSYLPLGNTIYF.

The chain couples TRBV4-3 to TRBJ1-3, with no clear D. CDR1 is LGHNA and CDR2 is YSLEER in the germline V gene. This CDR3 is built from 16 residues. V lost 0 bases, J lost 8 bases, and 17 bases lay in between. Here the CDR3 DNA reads TGCGCCAGCAGCCAAGAGTACGGGATAATGGAGTACACCATATATTTT. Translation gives CASSQEYGIMEYTIYF.

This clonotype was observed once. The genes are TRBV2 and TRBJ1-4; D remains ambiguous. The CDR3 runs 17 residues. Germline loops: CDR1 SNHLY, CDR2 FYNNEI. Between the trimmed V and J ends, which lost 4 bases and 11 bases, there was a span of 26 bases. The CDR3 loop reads CASSGGGPRRYRRKLFF. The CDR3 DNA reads TGTGCCAGCAGTGGAGGAGGGCCGCGGAGGTATCGAAGGAAACTGTTTTTT.

The CDR3 region is CASSDGLAGNTGELFF. The CDR3 DNA is TGTGCCAGCAGTGACGGACTAGCGGGGAACACCGGGGAGCTGTTTTTT. The chain recombines TRBV6-4 with TRBJ2-2, with 11 positions matching TRBD2. Trimming at V came to 2 bases and at J to 1 base, leaving 0 bases not matched to a gene. The CDR3 sequence is 16 residues long. The germline V gene has CDR1 MRHNA and CDR2 SNTAGT.

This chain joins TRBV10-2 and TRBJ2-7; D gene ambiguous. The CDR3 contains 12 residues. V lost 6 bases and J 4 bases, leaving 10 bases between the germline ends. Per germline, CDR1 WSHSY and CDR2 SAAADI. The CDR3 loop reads CASRTGPYEQYF. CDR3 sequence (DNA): TGCGCCAGCAGAACCGGGCCGTACGAGCAGTACTTC.

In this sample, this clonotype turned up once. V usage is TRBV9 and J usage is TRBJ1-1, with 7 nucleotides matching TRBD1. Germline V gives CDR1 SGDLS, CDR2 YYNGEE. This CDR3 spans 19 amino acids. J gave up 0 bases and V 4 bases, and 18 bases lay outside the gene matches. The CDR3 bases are TGTGCCAGCAGCAACAGCGAGGGGGCGATGATCATCATGAACACTGAAGCTTTCTTT. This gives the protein CASSNSEGAMIIMNTEAFF.

The CDR3 spells CASSLGVGTGVFNEQFF. The CDR3 DNA sequence: TGTGCCAGCTCATTGGGGGTCGGGACAGGGGTTTTCAATGAGCAGTTCTTC. The rearrangement joins TRBV27 to TRBJ2-1; 10 positions agree with TRBD1. The germline gives CDR1 MNHEY, CDR2 SMNVEV (reference sequence). The trim removed 8 bases at V and 6 bases at J, leaving 16 bases unmatched. The length of the CDR3 is 17 residues.

CDR3 nucleotide sequence: TGTGCCAGCAGCCTGCCGGGACTTTCATACGAGCAGTACTTC. It encodes CASSLPGLSYEQYF. The chain uses TRBV11-1 and TRBJ2-7; possibly TRBD2 for D (6 bases). The length of the CDR3 is 14 residues. With 5 bases removed from V and 4 bases from J, the gap between germline ends came to 15 bases. Germline assignment: CDR1 SGHAT and CDR2 FQDESV (reference sequence).

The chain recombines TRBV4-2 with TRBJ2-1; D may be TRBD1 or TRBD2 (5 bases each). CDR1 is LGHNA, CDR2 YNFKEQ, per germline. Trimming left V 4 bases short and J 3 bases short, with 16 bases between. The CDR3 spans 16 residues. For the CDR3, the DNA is TGTGCCAGCAGCCCTTACACCGGGACGGACTACAATGAGCAGTTCTTC. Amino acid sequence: CASSPYTGTDYNEQFF.

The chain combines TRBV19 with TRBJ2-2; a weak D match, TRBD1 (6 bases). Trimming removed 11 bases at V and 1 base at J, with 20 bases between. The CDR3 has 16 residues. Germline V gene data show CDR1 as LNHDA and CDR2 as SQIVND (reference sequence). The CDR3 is CAVAPTGTMNTGELFF. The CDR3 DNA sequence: TGTGCCGTCGCTCCGACCGGGACAATGAACACCGGGGAGCTGTTTTTT.

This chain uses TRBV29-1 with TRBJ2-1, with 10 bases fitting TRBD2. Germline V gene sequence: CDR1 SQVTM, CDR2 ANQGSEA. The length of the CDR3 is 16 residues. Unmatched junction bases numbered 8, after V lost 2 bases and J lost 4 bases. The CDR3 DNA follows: TGCAGCGTTGAATTGGTCGGACTAGCGGCTTACAATGAGCAGTTCTTC. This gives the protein CSVELVGLAAYNEQFF.